These 18 T cell receptor beta chains were all obtained from the same sample, sequenced in a study of immune evolution from preneoplasia to lung adenocarcinoma. Assay used: immunoSEQ multiplex PCR; TCRdb lists only in-frame clones, some missing. The sample shows approximately 11,000 clones, around 79% of them seen only once. Sequenced sample: FFPE minimally invasive lung adenocarcinoma tissue. These receptors came from a person aged 55-80 years with lung adenocarcinoma.

This rearrangement joins TRBV9 to TRBJ2-6; TRBD1 matches 7 bases. CDR1 and CDR2 from the germline V gene are SGDLS and YYNGEE. This CDR3 is built from 15 residues. V trimming: 6 bases; J trimming: 4 bases; junction bases outside the gene matches: 7. DNA for the CDR3: TGTGCCAGCACCGAGGGGGCGCTCGGGGCCAACGTCCTGACTTTC. It translates to CASTEGALGANVLTF.

The genes are TRBV28 and TRBJ2-7; a weak D match, TRBD1 (6 bases). The CDR3 sequence is 13 residues long. Germline CDR1 reads MDHEN; CDR2 reads SYDVKM. The ends were cut back, 6 bases at V and 5 bases at J, with 14 bases in the middle. Here the CDR3 reads CASRRQVKNEQYF. In DNA, the CDR3 is TGTGCCAGCAGGAGACAGGTGAAGAACGAGCAGTACTTC.

The chain is built from TRBV28 and TRBJ2-7; 7 bases fit TRBD1. The V gene end was trimmed by 7 bases and the J gene end by 3 bases; junction bases not matched to a gene: 6. Germline V CDR1 and CDR2: MDHEN, SYDVKM. The CDR3 has 13 amino acids. CDR3 sequence: CASMGTEFYEQYF. The CDR3 DNA sequence: TGTGCCAGCATGGGGACAGAATTCTACGAGCAGTACTTC.

The chain uses TRBV18 and TRBJ1-2; D perhaps matches TRBD1 (6 bases). CDR1 is KGHSH, CDR2 LQKENI, per germline. Trimming took off 10 bases at V and 4 bases at J, with 16 bases between the two ends. CDR3 size: 13 residues. This CDR3 reads CATPGRGGYGYTF. The DNA for the CDR3 is TGTGCCACTCCCGGCAGGGGAGGCTATGGCTACACCTTC. Using reference TRBV18 and TRBJ1-2 for the parts outside the CDR3, the full variable domain is NAGVMQNPRHLVRRRGQEARLRCSPMKGHSHVYWYRQLPEEGLKFMVYLQKENIIDESGMPKERFSAEFPKEGPSILRIQQVVRGDSAAYFCATPGRGGYGYTFGSGTRLTVV.

This clone was picked up a small number of times. This chain joins TRBV11-2 and TRBJ1-1; no clear D. The V end lost 1 base, the J end lost 1 base, and 7 bases lay between the germline ends. The CDR3 contains 14 residues. Germline-derived CDR1 and CDR2 are SGHAT and FQNNGV. CDR3 protein: CASSLGLPNTEAFF. Here the CDR3 DNA reads TGTGCCAGCAGCTTAGGACTCCCGAACACTGAAGCTTTCTTT.

The V call is TRBV14, the J call TRBJ1-5, with TRBD1 identical over 7 bases. The length of the CDR3 is 18 residues. V dropped 0 bases and J dropped 0; count of bases not matched to a gene: 8. The germline CDR1 and CDR2 sequences are SGHDN and FVKESK. As DNA, the CDR3 is TGTGCCAGCAGCCAAGAGGGACAGCTAGATCATAGCAATCAGCCCCAGCATTTT. Residues: CASSQEGQLDHSNQPQHF. The variable domain in full, completed from reference TRBV14 and TRBJ1-5, reads EAGVTQFPSHSVIEKGQTVTLRCDPISGHDNLYWYRRVMGKEIKFLLHFVKESKQDESGMPNNRFLAERTGGTYSTLKVQPAELEDSGVYFCASSQEGQLDHSNQPQHFGDGTRLSIL.

V and J are TRBV19 and TRBJ1-4; tentatively, D is TRBD1 (6 bases). In germline, CDR1 is LNHDA, CDR2 SQIVND (reference sequence). CDR3 length: 11 amino acids. V lost 9 bases to trimming and J lost 7 bases, with 9 bases between them. In DNA form, the CDR3 reads TGTGCCAGCAGGACAGTTGAAAAACTGTTTTTT. Protein sequence: CASRTVEKLFF.

This clone was seen once. The rearrangement joins TRBV7-9 to TRBJ1-2; D is unclear. The CDR3 runs 13 residues. CDR1 and CDR2 (germline): SEHNR, FQNEAQ (reference sequence). V was shortened by 4 bases and J by 8 bases, with 14 bases between the two germline ends. The CDR3 loop is CASSSDVNRGYTF. For the CDR3, the DNA is TGTGCCAGCAGCTCAGACGTGAACCGGGGCTACACCTTC. The full variable domain, rest sourced from reference TRBV7-9 and TRBJ1-2, is DTGVSQNPRHKITKRGQNVTFRCDPISEHNRLYWYRQTLGQGPEFLTYFQNEAQLEKSRLLSDRFSAERPKGSFSTLEIQRTEQGDSAMYLCASSSDVNRGYTFGSGTRLTVV.

This clone was observed a few times. J is TRBJ1-2 and V is TRBV19; D is unresolved. The CDR3 spans 12 residues. CDR1 and CDR2 (germline): LNHDA, SQIVND (reference sequence). V was shortened by 7 bases and J by 1 base, with 7 bases between the two germline ends. CDR3 loop: CASTTDNYGYTF. Here the CDR3 DNA reads TGTGCCAGTACCACTGATAACTATGGCTACACCTTC.

In this sample, this clone turned up a few times. The rearrangement links TRBV11-2 to TRBJ1-2; TRBD1 is a possible D gene (5 bases). Per the germline V gene, CDR1 is SGHAT and CDR2 is FQNNGV. The V gene lost 1 base and the J gene lost 4 bases, with 16 bases spanning the gap. CDR3 length: 16 amino acids. CDR3 in amino acids: CASSLAVTGGVYGYTF. The CDR3 DNA sequence: TGTGCCAGCAGCTTAGCCGTCACGGGGGGGGTCTATGGCTACACCTTC.

The chain links TRBV10-3 to TRBJ2-1; tentative D call: TRBD2 (7 bases). Trimming left V 3 bases short and J 7 bases short, with 13 bases between. CDR1 ENHRY and CDR2 SYGVKD come from the germline V gene. The CDR3 runs 14 residues. CDR3 bases: TGTGCCATCAGTGAAGTGGGAGGGGGGAATGAGCAGTTCTTC. This translates into CAISEVGGGNEQFF.

The rearrangement uses TRBV6-6 and TRBJ2-2, with 10 bases identical to TRBD2. CDR1 and CDR2 from the germline V gene are MNHNY and SVGAGI (reference sequence). V was clipped by 4 bases and J by 6 bases; unmatched bases: 8. The CDR3 covers 16 residues. CDR3 sequence reads: CASSSGKRGGPGELFF. DNA of the CDR3: TGTGCCAGCAGTTCGGGAAAGCGGGGGGGCCCCGGGGAGCTGTTTTTT.

The chain uses TRBV19 and TRBJ2-7; D is perhaps TRBD1 or TRBD2 (5 bases each). Germline V CDR1 and CDR2: LNHDA, SQIVND (reference sequence). This CDR3 region has 13 residues. Trimming took off 1 base at V and 6 bases at J, with 10 bases between the two ends. Here the CDR3 DNA reads TGTGCCAGTAGTATAGGGCAGGGAGCCGAGCAGTACTTC. Translated: CASSIGQGAEQYF.

There are a few counts of this clone. This chain uses TRBV7-9 with TRBJ1-2, with a possible D match to TRBD1 (5 bases). Germline V lookup: CDR1 SEHNR, CDR2 FQNEAQ (reference sequence). The V and J ends lost 4 bases and 4 bases respectively, with 7 bases between them. This CDR3 is built from 12 residues. The DNA of the CDR3 is TGTGCCAGCAGCTCCGGGACCTATGGCTACACCTTC. Translating gives CASSSGTYGYTF.

The rearrangement links TRBV6-5 to TRBJ1-4; D might be TRBD1 (6 bases). Trimming left V 8 bases short and J 8 bases short, with 18 bases between. Germline V gene lookup returns CDR1 MNHEY and CDR2 SVGAGI. This CDR3 is built from 14 residues. DNA of the CDR3: TGTGCCAGCCGTACCGGGGGGCTGCGGGAAAAACTGTTTTTT. It yields the protein CASRTGGLREKLFF.

The CDR3, as DNA: TGTGCCAGCTCACCACCGGGCGGCGGGGTTAGCACAGATACGCAGTATTTT. This gives the protein CASSPPGGGVSTDTQYF. The chain links TRBV18 to TRBJ2-3, with a tentative D call TRBD2 (6 bases). V shed 0 bases and J shed 0 bases, with 13 bases lying between them. Germline V lookup: CDR1 KGHSH, CDR2 LQKENI. This CDR3 spans 17 amino acids.

The chain recombines TRBV6-5 with TRBJ1-4; TRBD1 aligns across 7 bases. V lost 3 bases to trimming and J lost 4 bases; unmatched junction nucleotides: 2. Germline values: CDR1 MNHEY, CDR2 SVGAGI. The CDR3 spans 14 residues. CDR3 in amino acids: CASSYNRGNEKLFF. CDR3 nucleotide sequence: TGTGCCAGCAGTTATAACAGGGGTAATGAAAAACTGTTTTTT.

The gene calls are TRBV5-1 and TRBJ2-5, with TRBD2 as a possible D gene (5 bases). CDR3 length: 14 amino acids. Trimming removed 4 bases from V and 5 bases from J, with 15 bases in between. Germline CDR1 SGHRS, CDR2 YFSETQ. Here the CDR3 DNA reads TGCGCCAGCAGCCCCGGGATAGCAGTGGAGACCCAGTACTTC. It yields the protein CASSPGIAVETQYF.